The 7 T cell receptor beta chains listed next were all sequenced from one sample in a study of blood T cells in healthy people across ages. It was with a sample-barcoded 5' primer and a J-beta primer mix that a second PCR of roughly 7 to 12 cycles was run. TCRdb used MiXCR to reprocess the 5' RACE reads, holding one entry per CDR3 protein. Of some 1.5 million distinct CDR3 sequences listed, around 40% were seen once; the top ten hold under 5%. The sequenced sample consisted of blood. The receptors were gathered from a woman between 18 and 29 years old in good health.

This clonotype was detected only a few times. The rearrangement uses TRBV5-1 and TRBJ2-1, with 10 bases fitting TRBD1. Losses at the gene ends were 7 bases for V and 8 bases for J; bases not matched to a gene: 9. The CDR3 is made up of 14 amino acids. Germline-derived CDR1 and CDR2 are SGHRS and YFSETQ. The CDR3 sequence is CASCGQGVCHEQFF. CDR3 in DNA: TGCGCCAGCTGCGGACAGGGGGTTTGTCATGAGCAGTTCTTC.

In the case of this clonotype: Sequence at one end of the junction differs from germline and may be a read error. CDR3 residues: CTSSQAFLGLTGYNEQFF. CDR3 DNA: TGCACCAGCAGCCAGGCATTTTTGGGACTAACAGGCTACAATGAGCAGTTCTTC. This chain uses TRBV4-1 with TRBJ2-1; 7 nucleotides match TRBD2. Germline V gene data show CDR1 as MGHRA and CDR2 as YSYEKL. The CDR3 runs to 18 residues.

The rearrangement links TRBV7-2 to TRBJ1-1, with TRBD1 matching 8 bases. This CDR3 has 12 residues. From germline, CDR1 is SGHTA and CDR2 FQGNSA. With V trimmed by 1 base and J by 12 bases, 4 bases remained unmatched. CDR3 sequence: CASSLVQGGTFF. The CDR3 region has the DNA TGTGCCAGCAGCTTAGTACAGGGGGGTACTTTCTTT.

The chain combines TRBV7-6 with TRBJ1-1; D remains ambiguous. Germline V gene data show CDR1 as SGHVS and CDR2 as FNYEAQ. V was trimmed by 1 base and J by 1 base, leaving 10 bases between them. The CDR3 runs 15 residues. CDR3 nucleotides: TGTGCCAGCAGCTTAGGTTCCGGTTGGAACACTGAAGCTTTCTTT. Its protein product is CASSLGSGWNTEAFF.

As for this clonotype: Since a much larger clone is just one base distant, this may be a read error. The chain combines TRBV27 with TRBJ2-1; 7 bases match TRBD1. Germline lookup yields CDR1 MNHEY and CDR2 SMNVEV (reference sequence). The CDR3 extends over 12 amino acids. With 7 bases clipped from V and 6 bases from J, the junction kept 3 bases outside the gene matches. The CDR3 coding sequence is TGTGCCAGCAACTACAGGGGCAATGAGCAGTTCTTC. Protein product: CASNYRGNEQFF.

This clonotype turned up a few times. J is TRBJ1-1 and V is TRBV7-9; D gene unclear. Germline CDR1 reads SEHNR; CDR2 reads FQNEAQ (reference sequence). The CDR3 length is 10 residues. V was trimmed by 4 bases and J by 8 bases, leaving 5 bases between them. The CDR3 reads CASSSGEAFF. The CDR3 DNA reads as TGTGCCAGCAGCTCGGGGGAAGCTTTCTTT.

The chain has TRBV20-1 and TRBJ1-5; the D is unclear. Trimming left V 0 bases short and J 4 bases short, with 10 bases between. Germline V gene sequence: CDR1 DFQATT, CDR2 SNEGSKA (reference sequence). The CDR3 loop spans 14 amino acids. Here the CDR3 DNA reads TGCAGTGCTAGAGATACCGGGGTTAATCAGCCCCAGCATTTT. Its protein product is CSARDTGVNQPQHF.